This T cell receptor beta chain was sequenced for a study of blood T cell repertoires in COVID-19. About the study: There were acute and convalescent COVID-19 samples, and they came from the United States, Italy and Spain. T cells, B-cell-depleted T cells, or PBMCs supplied cDNA or gDNA.

The germline CDR1 and CDR2 sequences are SGHRS and YFSETQ. V lost 4 bases and J lost 0, with 24 bases in between. There are 19 residues in the CDR3. Authors' data handling: Scientists estimated how many nucleated cells there were by amplifying reference gene primers. Here immunoSEQ multiplex PCR was the method, and the copy in TCRdb shows in-frame clones only, minus some. The V and J calls and the clone size are those of that table, but D and trimming were determined from the DNA. This sample has about 240,000 clones, with roughly 87% found just once. The source material was peripheral blood. The clonotype was recovered from a man aged 55-75 years who had recovered from COVID-19. The rearrangement uses TRBV5-1 and TRBJ2-3; a weak D match, TRBD1 (5 bases). CDR3 in amino acids: CASSPLRTHRLISTDTQYF. As DNA, the CDR3 is TGCGCCAGCAGCCCGCTCAGGACGCACAGGCTAATAAGCACAGATACGCAGTATTTT.